What follows are 4 T cell receptor beta chains derived from one specimen sequenced in a study of regulatory T cells in long-lasting Graves disease. Researchers made TCR beta libraries by using iRepertoire HTBI primers and running Arm-PCR on CDR3 regions. TCRdb re-called the multiplex PCR reads with MiXCR, one entry per CDR3 protein. The profile shows some 420,000 distinct CDR3 sequences, roughly 23% of them singletons. Time point of the sample: persistent/refractory GD, antithyroid drugs over 5 years with positive TRAb. Extracted PBMC RNA gave rise to the TCR library. The sample consisted of peripheral blood mononuclear cells (PBMCs), taken when the disease was refractory, from a patient treated with antithyroid drugs. These receptors were collected from a female donor with Graves disease.

This clonotype has a count of ten or more. The chain employs TRBV6-2 or TRBV6-3 and TRBJ2-5; possible D gene TRBD2, 6 bases. The V gene's germline CDR1 is MNHEY and CDR2 SVGEGT. V was clipped by 1 base and J by 5 bases, with 14 bases between them. CDR3 length: 15 residues. The DNA of the CDR3 is TGTGCCAGCAGTTACTGGAGGGGCCTTCGGGAGACCCAGTACTTC. Its translation: CASSYWRGLRETQYF.

This clonotype has at least ten counts. The V and J genes are TRBV2 and TRBJ2-5; TRBD1 aligns across 7 bases. CDR3 length: 14 residues. Germline lookup yields CDR1 SNHLY and CDR2 FYNNEI. V gave up 6 bases and J gave up 0 bases; unmatched junction bases: 4. CDR3 sequence reads: CASSGTAYQETQYF. The DNA for the CDR3 is TGTGCCAGCAGCGGGACAGCCTACCAAGAGACCCAGTACTTC.

The chain employs TRBV3-1 and TRBJ1-6; D possibly corresponds to TRBD1 (6 bases). Germline V gene lookup returns CDR1 LGHDT and CDR2 YNNKEL (reference sequence). Trimming shortened V by 1 base and J by 6 bases, and 16 bases separated the two germline ends. The CDR3 contains 17 residues. The chain's CDR3 is CASSQGTASSGNSPLHF. For the CDR3, the DNA is TGTGCCAGCAGCCAAGGGACAGCCAGTTCGGGTAATTCACCCCTCCACTTT.

There are many counts of this clonotype. The CDR3 protein is CASSLNPNTEAFF. CDR3 in DNA: TGTGCCAGCAGTTTGAACCCGAACACTGAAGCTTTCTTT. V is TRBV28 and J is TRBJ1-1; D gene uncertain. The V end was cut by 3 bases, the J end by 1 base, with 6 bases between. The CDR3 totals 13 residues. CDR1 MDHEN and CDR2 SYDVKM come from the germline V gene.